This T cell receptor beta chain was found in a study of shared clonotypes between healthy human individuals. This CDR3 has 12 residues. V was clipped by 5 bases and J by 12 bases; unmatched bases: 2. In germline, CDR1 is LNHDA, CDR2 SQIVND (reference sequence). Cells designated naive CD8 were CD45RO-negative and were positively selected for CCR7, with terminally differentiated effector memory CD45RA+ cells excluded. Participating donors were healthy, HIV-negative adults free of recent acute infections or vaccinations. The sorted-subset replicate PCRs were given about 200 ng DNA, which is 25,000 to 35,000 T cell genomes. Study processing details: Filtering differed because ImmunoSEQ produced junction-only sequences that carried no quality scores. Measured with immunoSEQ multiplex PCR; TCRdb has only the in-frame clones, and not every one. V, J and clone size derive from that table, while D and trimming were established from the DNA sequence. The sample has millions of clones, 85% to 95% seen once.

Sequencing was done on a sample of naive CD8+ T cells from PBMCs. The sequence was obtained from a man younger than 30 in good health. Some clones in this sample may be carry-over from other donors' samples. V usage is TRBV19 and J usage is TRBJ2-1, with 12 bases fitting TRBD2. The CDR3: CASSSSGRVQFF. The CDR3 DNA reads TGTGCCAGTAGTTCTAGCGGGAGGGTGCAGTTCTTC.